Included here is one T cell receptor beta chain sequence, with context. The data stem from a study of T cell changes during pregnancy in multiple sclerosis. The repertoire was sequenced with immunoSEQ multiplex PCR; TCRdb's copy has only in-frame clones and lacks some. The sample contains around 110,000 clones, approximately 90% of which appear only once. Sequenced material: peripheral blood, taken in the third trimester of pregnancy. The sequence was obtained from a female donor with multiple sclerosis, enrolled in a pregnancy study.

CDR3 sequence (DNA): TGTGCCAGCAGTGTAGTATTACGGGGCACTGAAGCTTTCTTT. It is translated as CASSVVLRGTEAFF. The V gene is TRBV2, the J gene TRBJ1-1; no clear D. This CDR3 has 14 amino acids. Per germline, CDR1 SNHLY and CDR2 FYNNEI. The germline V and J ends were trimmed by 4 bases and 4 bases, with 13 bases remaining between them. Combining the CDR3 with reference TRBV2 and TRBJ1-1 gives the whole variable domain EPEVTQTPSHQVTQMGQEVILRCVPISNHLYFYWYRQILGQKVEFLVSFYNNEISEKSEIFDDQFSVERPDGSNFTLKIRSTKLEDSAMYFCASSVVLRGTEAFFGQGTRLTVV.